The sequence of this T cell receptor (beta chain) was determined in a study of blood T cell repertoires in COVID-19. The assay was immunoSEQ multiplex PCR, and TCRdb's table has in-frame clones only and misses some. The table has about 170,000 clones, more than 85% seen once. This receptor was taken from a man aged 55 to 70 with COVID-19, enrolled during active disease. The sequenced sample was peripheral blood.

The CDR3: CASSFASTTEETQYF. The CDR3 region has the DNA TGCGCCAGCAGCTTCGCTAGTACTACCGAAGAGACCCAGTACTTC. This chain uses TRBV5-1 with TRBJ2-5; D uncertain. There are 15 residues in the CDR3. V shed 2 bases and J shed 3 bases, with 14 bases lying between them. Looked up from germline, CDR1 is SGHRS and CDR2 is YFSETQ.